This T cell receptor (beta chain) was recorded in a study of blood T cells in healthy people across ages. Whole-study findings and limits: Estimates of total diversity, which came from one million sequenced T cells, were considered to be underestimates.

A second roughly 6 to 12 cycle PCR used barcoded and J-beta primers. One entry per CDR3 protein, called by TCRdb with MiXCR from the 5' RACE reads. This repertoire shows just over 800,000 distinct CDR3 sequences, 60% to 80% found once; its top ten account for approximately 30%. Each donor was a healthy Caucasian individual from Russia, aged roughly 6 to 95. To note about this clonotype: Its antigen is unidentified.

V lost 9 bases and J lost 7; bases outside the gene matches: 11. Looked up from germline, CDR1 is MNHEY and CDR2 is SVGEGT. This CDR3 contains 14 residues. Sample: blood. This clonotype was obtained from a man aged 25-45 years in good health. V usage is TRBV6-2 or TRBV6-3 and J usage is TRBJ2-1; 8 nucleotides match TRBD1. The CDR3 bases are TGTGCCAGTACCGGGACAGGTTCTCGAAATGAGCAGTTCTTC. Its protein is CASTGTGSRNEQFF.